This T cell receptor beta chain was profiled in a study of blood T cell repertoires in COVID-19. Study in general: Acute-phase and convalescent COVID-19 samples originated in the United States, Italy and Spain.

The CDR3 extends over 15 amino acids. The germline V gene encodes CDR1 SGHTA and CDR2 FQGTGA. With V trimmed by 4 bases and J by 0 bases, 2 bases remained unmatched. Clones were sequenced by immunoSEQ multiplex PCR, and TCRdb holds only the in-frame ones, with some missing. The table shows about 140,000 clones, with around three quarters occurring only once. This TCR derives from a man aged 60 to 75 with acute or convalescent COVID-19. Sequencing was done on a sample of peripheral blood. The gene calls are TRBV7-3 and TRBJ2-5; TRBD1 aligns across 10 bases. The CDR3 here is CASSSTGGNQETQYF. The CDR3 DNA follows: TGTGCCAGCAGCTCGACAGGGGGCAACCAAGAGACCCAGTACTTC. Full variable domain (remainder filled in from reference TRBV7-3 and TRBJ2-5): GAGVSQTPSNKVTEKGKYVELRCDPISGHTALYWYRQSLGQGPEFLIYFQGTGAADDSGLPNDRFFAVRPEGSVSTLKIQRTERGDSAVYLCASSSTGGNQETQYFGPGTRLLVL.